Following are 22 T cell receptor beta chains from one sample sequenced in a study of blood T cell repertoires in COVID-19. The protocol was immunoSEQ multiplex PCR, while the TCRdb copy is restricted to in-frame clones and leaves out a portion. The sample lists fewer than 80,000 clones; around 80% were seen once. The sequenced sample was peripheral blood. The receptors here all came from a human donor in a cohort sampled during active COVID-19.

The rearrangement links TRBV3-1 (or the pseudogene TRBV3-2) to TRBJ2-2; possibly TRBD2 for D (6 bases). Germline values: CDR1 LGHDT, CDR2 YNNKEL (reference sequence). V was pared by 0 bases and J by 6 bases, with 14 bases between. The CDR3 sequence is 16 residues long. For the CDR3, the DNA is TGTGCCAGCAGCCAAGATAGGGTGTCGGGGGCCGGGGAGCTGTTTTTT. Translating gives CASSQDRVSGAGELFF.

This clone appeared once. The CDR3 loop reads CASTGRDFNSYEQYF. The CDR3 DNA is TGTGCCAGCACCGGGAGAGACTTTAATTCCTACGAGCAGTACTTC. The gene calls are TRBV2 and TRBJ2-7; tentative D call: TRBD2 (6 bases). Trimming took off 7 bases at V and 1 base at J, with 17 bases between the two ends. This CDR3 contains 15 residues. The germline V gene has CDR1 SNHLY and CDR2 FYNNEI.

The table lists this clone with a few counts. The chain uses TRBV25-1 and TRBJ1-1; TRBD1 matches at 7 bases. The ends lost 4 bases at V and 0 bases at J; junction bases unmatched: 2. Germline loops: CDR1 MGHDK, CDR2 SYGVNS. The CDR3 spans 14 residues. The chain's CDR3 is CASSGGQLNTEAFF. Written as DNA, the CDR3 is TGTGCCAGCAGTGGGGGACAGCTGAACACTGAAGCTTTCTTT.

This chain uses TRBV4-2 with TRBJ2-5; TRBD2 matches 10 bases. V shed 0 bases, J shed 9 bases, and the junction held 7 bases outside the gene matches. The CDR3 spans 15 residues. Germline V gene lookup returns CDR1 LGHNA and CDR2 YNFKEQ. The CDR3 spells CASSQEGTSALAQYF. The CDR3 DNA reads TGTGCCAGCAGCCAAGAGGGGACTAGCGCCTTAGCCCAGTACTTC.

V and J are TRBV10-3 and TRBJ2-7; D perhaps matches TRBD2 (5 bases). V was trimmed by 2 bases and J by 4 bases, leaving 21 bases between them. Germline lookup yields CDR1 ENHRY and CDR2 SYGVKD. The CDR3 consists of 17 residues. Written as DNA, the CDR3 is TGTGCCATCAGTGAGCGGACTTCCGGGAAAATTCGATACGAGCAGTACTTC. It yields the protein CAISERTSGKIRYEQYF.

The V gene is TRBV29-1, the J gene TRBJ2-7; TRBD2 matches 9 bases. The J segment lost 2 bases and the V segment lost 3 bases, leaving 5 bases of the junction unmatched. The CDR3 is 14 residues long. Germline V gene data show CDR1 as SQVTM and CDR2 as ANQGSEA. The CDR3 coding sequence is TGCAGCGTTGATGCAGCGGGAGGTCCCTACGAGCAGTACTTC. As protein: CSVDAAGGPYEQYF.

The rearrangement uses TRBV21-1 and TRBJ2-7; the table's D call of TRBD2 was not tested on the DNA. TRBV21-1 is labeled a pseudogene. The CDR3 is 15 amino acids. CDR3 sequence (DNA): TGTGCCAGCAGCTGGGGGACTAGCGGCTCCTACGAGCAGTACTTC. Translating it yields CASSWGTSGSYEQYF.

The J gene is TRBJ2-3, the V gene TRBV30, with D unresolved. V was pared by 0 bases and J by 1 base, with 11 bases between. CDR1 and CDR2 (germline): GTSNPN, SVGIG (reference sequence). The CDR3 totals 15 residues. CDR3 region: CAWSVSGVGTDTQYF. For the CDR3, the DNA is TGTGCCTGGAGTGTATCGGGTGTGGGCACAGATACGCAGTATTTT. The entire variable domain, with the rest obtained from reference TRBV30 and TRBJ2-3, is as follows: SQTIHQWPATLVQPVGSPLSLECTVEGTSNPNLYWYRQAAGRGLQLLFYSVGIGQISSEVPQNLSASRPQDRQFILSSKKLLLSDSGFYLCAWSVSGVGTDTQYFGPGTRLTVL.

The chain couples TRBV29-1 to TRBJ2-7; TRBD1 matches at 7 bases. This CDR3 is built from 11 residues. CDR1 and CDR2 from the germline V gene are SQVTM and ANQGSEA. After removal of 7 bases from V and 2 bases from J, the junction contained 2 bases not matched to a gene. Here the CDR3 reads CSGGTAYEQYF. CDR3 sequence (DNA): TGCAGCGGGGGGACAGCCTACGAGCAGTACTTC.

This sequence joins TRBV11-2 and TRBJ1-1; the match to TRBD1 covers 7 bases. CDR1 is SGHAT and CDR2 is FQNNGV in the germline V gene. The J segment lost 0 bases and the V segment lost 5 bases, leaving 3 bases of the junction unmatched. The CDR3 is made up of 14 amino acids. CDR3 residues: CASSGDRLNTEAFF. In DNA form, the CDR3 reads TGTGCCAGCAGCGGGGACAGACTGAACACTGAAGCTTTCTTT.

This clone was seen only once. The chain couples TRBV6-5 to TRBJ1-1, with a weak D call TRBD1 (5 bases). Per germline, CDR1 MNHEY and CDR2 SVGAGI. The CDR3 is 16 amino acids. The ends were cut back, 4 bases at V and 3 bases at J, with 18 bases in the middle. This CDR3 reads CASSSRGGQGDTEAFF. The CDR3 nucleotides are TGTGCCAGCAGTTCCCGAGGAGGGCAGGGTGACACTGAAGCTTTCTTT.

The sample holds a few counts of this clone. This chain connects TRBV9 to TRBJ2-1; D is unresolved. V lost 2 bases and J 5 bases, leaving 8 bases between the germline ends. Germline-derived CDR1 and CDR2 are SGDLS and YYNGEE. The CDR3 is 13 residues long. The CDR3 DNA sequence: TGTGCCAGCAGCGTTTGGGCCGACAATGAGCAGTTCTTC. Its translation: CASSVWADNEQFF.

The rearrangement links TRBV29-1 to TRBJ1-5; D is unresolved. Germline V CDR1 and CDR2: SQVTM, ANQGSEA. Trimming pared 4 bases from V and 6 bases from J, leaving 13 bases between. The CDR3 loop spans 13 amino acids. CDR3 bases: TGCAGCGTTGTAGAGCAGGCTGGTCAGCCCCAGCATTTT. Protein product: CSVVEQAGQPQHF. The full variable domain, completed using reference TRBV29-1 and TRBJ1-5, is SAVISQKPSRDICQRGTSLTIQCQVDSQVTMMFWYRQQPGQSLTLIATANQGSEATYESGFVIDKFPISRPNLTFSTLTVSNMSPEDSSIYLCSVVEQAGQPQHFGDGTRLSIL.

The CDR3 sequence: CASSYSDRGRNSPLHF. The DNA of the CDR3 is TGTGCCAGCAGTTACTCGGACAGGGGCAGGAATTCACCCCTCCACTTT. The J gene is TRBJ1-6, the V gene TRBV6-2 or TRBV6-3; 9 bases agree with TRBD1. This CDR3 region has 16 residues. The germline V gene encodes CDR1 MNHEY and CDR2 SVGEGT. Unmatched junction bases numbered 4, after V lost 0 bases and J lost 7 bases.

V usage is TRBV6-5 and J usage is TRBJ2-7, with TRBD2 matching 8 bases. The CDR3 has 14 amino acids. Germline V gene data show CDR1 as MNHEY and CDR2 as SVGAGI. Trimming removed 7 bases from V and 1 base from J; junction bases left unmatched: 6. The CDR3 spells CASKQAGDSYEQYF. For the CDR3, the DNA is TGTGCCAGCAAACAAGCGGGGGATTCCTACGAGCAGTACTTC.

This chain uses TRBV11-2 with TRBJ1-2; TRBD1 matches at 7 bases. The CDR3 consists of 16 residues. CDR1 and CDR2 from the germline V gene are SGHAT and FQNNGV. Unmatched junction bases numbered 18, after V lost 5 bases and J lost 9 bases. CDR3 region: CASSQHGTASSNSYTF. The CDR3 region has the DNA TGTGCCAGCAGCCAACACGGGACAGCCTCCTCAAATAGCTACACCTTC.

The table lists this clone with many counts. CDR3 amino acids: CASSPPGTGSPYEQYF. In DNA, the CDR3 is TGTGCCAGCTCACCCCCCGGGACAGGGAGCCCCTACGAGCAGTACTTC. The V gene is TRBV18, the J gene TRBJ2-7, with 9 bases fitting TRBD1. The J segment lost 2 bases and the V segment lost 3 bases, leaving 8 bases of the junction unmatched. This CDR3 contains 16 residues. Germline V CDR1 and CDR2: KGHSH, LQKENI.

This clone was counted only a few times. The chain has TRBV24-1 and TRBJ1-2; 7 bases are a match to TRBD1. Germline assignment: CDR1 KGHDR and CDR2 SFDVKD. The V segment lost 0 bases and the J segment 6 bases; nucleotides outside the gene matches: 6. The CDR3 is 15 residues long. The CDR3: CATSDLKGAFHGYTF. In DNA form, the CDR3 reads TGTGCCACCAGTGATTTGAAGGGGGCCTTCCATGGCTACACCTTC.

The V gene is TRBV5-1, the J gene TRBJ2-3; TRBD2 agrees at 9 bases. The V gene end was trimmed by 5 bases and the J gene end by 2 bases; junction bases not matched to a gene: 9. CDR3 length: 16 amino acids. Germline V gene data show CDR1 as SGHRS and CDR2 as YFSETQ. In nucleotides, the CDR3 is TGCGCCAGCAGTAACAGGACTAGCGCGAACACAGATACGCAGTATTTT. It encodes CASSNRTSANTDTQYF.

The chain links TRBV19 to TRBJ2-1, with 7 nucleotides matching TRBD1. The CDR3 is 16 residues long. J was trimmed by 4 bases and V by 4 bases; bases with no gene match: 10. Germline lookup yields CDR1 LNHDA and CDR2 SQIVND (reference sequence). The DNA of the CDR3 is TGTGCCAGTAGTAATGACAGGGCGGTCAGGTACAATGAGCAGTTCTTC. Amino acids: CASSNDRAVRYNEQFF.

The CDR3 here is CASSVGGSGEQYF. In DNA form, the CDR3 reads TGTGCCAGCAGCGTAGGAGGGAGCGGCGAGCAGTACTTC. The rearrangement uses TRBV9 and TRBJ2-7; tentatively, D is TRBD2 (5 bases). The CDR3 covers 13 residues. Trimming removed 0 bases at V and 6 bases at J, with 10 bases between. From germline, CDR1 is SGDLS and CDR2 YYNGEE.

The chain uses TRBV7-8 and TRBJ1-1; D is unresolved. Germline values: CDR1 SGHVS, CDR2 FQNEAQ. Trimming left V 1 base short and J 3 bases short, with 9 bases between. The CDR3 runs 14 residues. For the CDR3, the DNA is TGTGCCAGCAGCTTAGGACTTGAACACACTGAAGCTTTCTTT. Translated: CASSLGLEHTEAFF.